This is a list of T cell receptor beta chains from one sample in a study of CD8 T cells in Susac syndrome. TCRdb redid the calling of the immunoSEQ multiplex PCR reads with MiXCR, one entry per CDR3 protein. The sample has about 120,000 distinct CDR3 sequences; approximately 91% are singletons. The sequenced sample was CD4+ T cells from PBMCs. These receptors all stem from a human donor in good health. Each CDR3 is given with its conserved first and last residue. D genes are given only for firm matches. Not all rows give a size; the values are once, few, many and, for expanded clones, a class.

D gene,J gene,clone size,V gene,CDR3 protein,CDR3 DNA
NA,TRBJ2-7,few,TRBV19,CASSTAGGDYEQYF,TGTGCCAGTAGTACGGCAGGGGGGGACTACGAGCAGTACTTC
TRBD1,TRBJ2-5,NA,TRBV3-1,CASSPRQGGGETQYF,TGTGCCAGCAGCCCGCGACAGGGTGGGGGAGAGACCCAGTACTTC
NA,TRBJ1-2,NA,TRBV7-9,CASSGGPGAGVMGYTF,TGTGCCAGCAGCGGTGGACCCGGGGCAGGGGTAATGGGCTACACCTTC
TRBD1,TRBJ2-1,NA,TRBV3-1,CASSSRDRGNEQFF,TGTGCCAGCAGCTCCCGGGACAGGGGCAATGAGCAGTTCTTC
NA,TRBJ1-6,NA,TRBV7-8,CASSLRWGPVKYNSPLHF,TGTGCCAGCAGCTTACGCTGGGGCCCGGTTAAATATAATTCACCCCTCCACTTT
NA,TRBJ2-7,NA,TRBV6-2/TRBV6-3,CASSREGPYEQYF,TGTGCCAGCAGTAGAGAGGGTCCCTACGAGCAGTACTTC
TRBD1,TRBJ1-1,NA,TRBV29-1,CSVEAVEDRGTEAFF,TGCAGCGTTGAGGCGGTGGAGGACAGGGGCACTGAAGCTTTCTTT
TRBD1,TRBJ2-7,few,TRBV20-1,CSPGTGVYEQYF,TGCAGCCCCGGGACAGGGGTGTACGAGCAGTACTTC
TRBD1,TRBJ1-2,NA,TRBV29-1,CSVPGWTGEESGYTF,TGCAGCGTCCCCGGCTGGACAGGGGAGGAGTCAGGCTACACCTTC
TRBD2,TRBJ2-2,NA,TRBV9,CASSVGTSGSTGELFF,TGTGCCAGCAGCGTCGGGACTAGCGGGAGTACCGGGGAGCTGTTTTTT
NA,TRBJ1-2,NA,TRBV19,CASSIMDPPTGYTF,TGTGCCAGTAGTATTATGGACCCTCCAACCGGCTACACCTTC
TRBD1,TRBJ1-2,NA,TRBV29-1,CSVVGTDYGYTF,TGCAGCGTTGTTGGGACAGACTATGGCTACACCTTC
TRBD2,TRBJ2-1,NA,TRBV7-3,CASSSRGTSGPYNEQFF,TGTGCCAGCAGCTCCCGCGGGACTAGCGGTCCCTACAATGAGCAGTTCTTC
TRBD1,TRBJ1-1,NA,TRBV19,CASSSLGQGILNTEAFF,TGTGCCAGTAGTTCGCTAGGACAGGGGATTTTGAACACTGAAGCTTTCTTT
NA,TRBJ1-5,NA,TRBV7-2,CASSLARTKFDSNQPQHF,TGTGCCAGCAGCTTAGCGAGGACAAAGTTTGATAGCAATCAGCCCCAGCATTTT
NA,TRBJ1-1,NA,TRBV14,CASSQVAGNRAFF,TGTGCCAGCAGCCAAGTGGCGGGGAATCGAGCTTTCTTT
TRBD1,TRBJ2-1,NA,TRBV24-1,CATSDAPGQGTGEQFF,TGTGCCACCAGTGACGCGCCGGGACAGGGGACTGGTGAGCAGTTCTTC
NA,TRBJ2-1,NA,TRBV10-3,CAIRADFSSHEQFF,TGTGCCATCAGAGCGGACTTTTCTTCCCATGAGCAGTTCTTC
NA,TRBJ1-1,NA,TRBV20-1,CSARDSRDTEAFF,TGCAGTGCTAGAGATAGCCGCGACACTGAAGCTTTCTTT
NA,TRBJ1-3,NA,TRBV7-2,CASSLGGRNTIYF,TGTGCCAGCAGCTTGGGGGGGAGAAACACCATATATTTT
NA,TRBJ1-2,NA,TRBV7-9,CASSLDPPYGYTF,TGTGCCAGCAGCTTAGATCCCCCTTATGGCTACACCTTC
NA,TRBJ1-1,NA,TRBV30,CAYLMNTEAFF,TGTGCCTACCTGATGAACACTGAAGCTTTCTTT
TRBD1,TRBJ2-7,NA,TRBV3-1,CASSPRQGNFVGEQYF,TGTGCCAGCAGCCCGAGACAGGGTAATTTTGTGGGCGAGCAGTACTTC
TRBD1,TRBJ1-1,once,TRBV7-9,CASRQGALNTEAFF,TGTGCCAGCCGACAGGGGGCCCTGAACACTGAAGCTTTCTTT
NA,TRBJ2-1,NA,TRBV7-2,CASSLFRRLIIDEQFF,TGTGCCAGCAGCTTATTCCGACGACTAATCATCGATGAGCAGTTCTTC
NA,TRBJ2-2,NA,TRBV6-4,CASSDSGHTGELFF,TGTGCCAGCAGTGACTCGGGACACACCGGGGAGCTGTTTTTT
TRBD1,TRBJ2-7,NA,TRBV7-9,CASRQSRDRGNMGEQYF,TGTGCCAGCAGGCAAAGCCGGGACAGGGGGAACATGGGCGAGCAGTACTTC
NA,TRBJ1-5,NA,TRBV20-1,CSASLGAGQPQHF,TGCAGTGCTAGCTTGGGGGCCGGGCAGCCCCAGCATTTT
NA,TRBJ2-7,NA,TRBV5-1,CASSLAMGTTYEQYF,TGCGCCAGCAGCTTGGCCATGGGGACGACCTACGAGCAGTACTTC
NA,TRBJ1-1,NA,TRBV18,CASSPRTAVGGTEAFF,TGTGCCAGCTCACCACGGACCGCGGTGGGGGGAACTGAAGCTTTCTTT
TRBD2,TRBJ2-1,NA,TRBV19,CASSSASGRSNEQFF,TGTGCCAGTAGCTCAGCTAGCGGGAGGTCCAATGAGCAGTTCTTC
NA,TRBJ1-1,NA,TRBV19,CASSFSRTEAFF,TGTGCCAGTAGCTTTTCACGCACTGAAGCTTTCTTT